Below, 21 T cell receptor beta chains from the same sample are listed, as sequenced in a study of T cell responses to AZD1222 COVID-19 vaccine (dated by TCRdb to about 2021). This sample's time point label indicates: about 28 days (+/-7) after the second vaccine dose. Libraries were constructed by the immunoSEQ multiplex PCR assay. The table was pulled from immuneACCESS by TCRdb, which kept in-frame rearrangements only. Such tables lose some clones; where checked, under half of the loss comes from unresolved V genes, and the rest has no known cause. The sample records about 150,000 clones, 90% of which are singletons. Approximately 5.9% of the sample comes from the top ten. This specimen consisted of peripheral blood, obtained 28 days after the second AZD1222 dose. The receptors here all came from an adult who received the AZD1222 COVID-19 vaccine.

This chain links TRBV11-2 with TRBJ1-3, with a possible D match to TRBD1 (6 bases). CDR3 length equals 16 residues. V shed 5 bases and J shed 0 bases, with 14 bases lying between them. Looked up from germline, CDR1 is SGHAT and CDR2 is FQNNGV. DNA of the CDR3: TGTGCCAGCAGCCTGGGACACACCAACTCTGGAAACACCATATATTTT. Its translation: CASSLGHTNSGNTIYF.

The V gene is TRBV12-3 or TRBV12-4, the J gene TRBJ1-4, with TRBD1 as a possible D gene (5 bases). The V and J ends lost 1 base and 8 bases respectively, with 8 bases between them. This CDR3 has 13 amino acids. The CDR3 sequence: CASSLGQGEKLFF. In nucleotides, the CDR3 is TGTGCCAGCAGTTTAGGGCAGGGCGAAAAACTGTTTTTT.

The genes are TRBV25-1 and TRBJ2-7, with a tentative D call TRBD2 (6 bases). The CDR3 sequence is 13 residues long. Deletions cut 6 bases from V and 3 bases from J, with 12 bases between. Germline values: CDR1 MGHDK, CDR2 SYGVNS. The CDR3 region has the DNA TGTGCCAGCAGGGGGACTGCACTCTACGAGCAGTACTTC. It yields the protein CASRGTALYEQYF.

The V and J genes are TRBV11-2 and TRBJ1-5; 7 nucleotides agree with TRBD1. The CDR3 covers 15 residues. CDR1 is SGHAT, CDR2 FQNNGV, per germline. V was pared by 1 base and J by 6 bases, with 6 bases of the junction left unmatched. CDR3 DNA sequence: TGTGCCAGCAGCTTAGGTCCAGGGGGAAGTCAGCCCCAGCATTTT. Translated: CASSLGPGGSQPQHF.

A note on this clone: The junction differs from germline at one of its ends, possibly a read error. This chain joins TRBV6-5 and TRBJ2-1, with 10 bases that match TRBD1. CDR1 and CDR2 (germline): MNHEY, SVGAGI. CDR3 length: 13 amino acids. CDR3 sequence (DNA): TGTGCCAGCAGTTACCTTTTGACAGGGGGCAAAATCTTC. Encoded protein: CASSYLLTGGKIF.

This clone was counted only a few times. V is TRBV30 and J is TRBJ2-7; D is undetermined. The germline V gene has CDR1 GTSNPN and CDR2 SVGIG (reference sequence). The CDR3 has 13 residues. Trimming took off 4 bases at V and 3 bases at J, with 13 bases between the two ends. CDR3 residues: CAWKLSGSYEQYF. Written as DNA, the CDR3 is TGTGCCTGGAAGCTCTCTGGAAGCTACGAGCAGTACTTC.

The chain uses TRBV28 and TRBJ1-2; a possible D gene is TRBD1 (5 bases). Germline values: CDR1 MDHEN, CDR2 SYDVKM. Trimming removed 7 bases from V and 8 bases from J, with 14 bases in between. The CDR3 has 12 amino acids. The CDR3: CASKMGGRGYTF. In DNA, the CDR3 is TGTGCCAGCAAGATGGGGGGTAGGGGCTACACCTTC.

The chain combines TRBV18 with TRBJ1-6; TRBD1 aligns across 7 bases. The V gene's germline CDR1 is KGHSH and CDR2 LQKENI. The CDR3 runs to 15 residues. Unmatched junction bases numbered 3, after V lost 0 bases and J lost 7 bases. The CDR3 reads CASSPPQGVNSPLHF. DNA for the CDR3: TGTGCCAGCTCACCACCTCAGGGGGTAAATTCACCCCTCCACTTT.

V gene TRBV6-6 combines with J gene TRBJ1-2; 7 bases align to TRBD1. Germline V lookup: CDR1 MNHNY, CDR2 SVGAGI (reference sequence). The CDR3 is 14 residues long. Germline trimming cut 7 bases from V and 4 bases from J; bases unmatched to any gene: 9. CDR3 sequence reads: CASNDRVTLYGYTF. CDR3 DNA sequence: TGTGCCAGCAACGACAGGGTAACCCTCTATGGCTACACCTTC.

The chain combines TRBV19 with TRBJ1-5, with D maybe TRBD1 (6 bases). Germline CDR1 LNHDA, CDR2 SQIVND (reference sequence). The V gene lost 2 bases and the J gene lost 2 bases, with 13 bases spanning the gap. The CDR3 is 16 amino acids. CDR3 region: CASSISQGTGNQPQHF. The CDR3, as DNA: TGTGCCAGTAGTATAAGTCAGGGGACGGGCAATCAGCCCCAGCATTTT. Based on the CDR3 plus reference TRBV19 and TRBJ1-5, the full variable domain is DGGITQSPKYLFRKEGQNVTLSCEQNLNHDAMYWYRQDPGQGLRLIYYSQIVNDFQKGDIAEGYSVSREKKESFPLTVTSAQKNPTAFYLCASSISQGTGNQPQHFGDGTRLSIL.

This sequence joins TRBV7-2 and TRBJ2-5; D uncertain. CDR1 SGHTA and CDR2 FQGNSA come from the germline V gene. The CDR3 is made up of 12 amino acids. V lost 4 bases and J 7 bases, leaving 10 bases between the germline ends. The CDR3 nucleotides read TGTGCCAGCAGCTCCCCTCTGGGGACCCAGTACTTC. Encoded protein: CASSSPLGTQYF.

In its sample, this clone was seen once. The chain carries TRBV18 and TRBJ2-7; D might be TRBD2 (6 bases). With 5 bases removed from V and 5 bases from J, the gap between germline ends came to 10 bases. The CDR3 extends over 12 amino acids. The V gene's germline CDR1 is KGHSH and CDR2 LQKENI. CDR3 DNA sequence: TGTGCCAGCTCAGGTGGGGGGAACGAGCAGTACTTC. Amino acid sequence: CASSGGGNEQYF.

This chain connects TRBV19 to TRBJ2-7, with TRBD1 identical over 7 bases. The length of the CDR3 is 18 residues. Germline V gives CDR1 LNHDA, CDR2 SQIVND (reference sequence). With V trimmed by 1 base and J by 0 bases, 12 bases remained unmatched. CDR3 nucleotides: TGTGCCAGTAGTATAGGGCCTCCCAAGGGGGCGAACTCCTACGAGCAGTACTTC. It yields the protein CASSIGPPKGANSYEQYF. Supplemented by reference TRBV19 and TRBJ2-7, the full variable domain reads DGGITQSPKYLFRKEGQNVTLSCEQNLNHDAMYWYRQDPGQGLRLIYYSQIVNDFQKGDIAEGYSVSREKKESFPLTVTSAQKNPTAFYLCASSIGPPKGANSYEQYFGPGTRLTVT.

The V call is TRBV6-6, the J call TRBJ2-2, with D tentatively TRBD1 (5 bases). Per the germline V gene, CDR1 is MNHNY and CDR2 is SVGAGI (reference sequence). V was pared by 5 bases and J by 0 bases, with 10 bases between. The CDR3 spans 15 residues. The CDR3 region is CASSDSPSNTGELFF. In nucleotides, the CDR3 is TGTGCCAGCAGTGACAGTCCATCGAACACCGGGGAGCTGTTTTTT.

The chain recombines TRBV6-2 or TRBV6-3 with TRBJ2-3; TRBD2 agrees at 7 bases. V dropped 4 bases and J dropped 1; count of bases not matched to a gene: 5. Germline CDR1 and CDR2: MNHEY and SVGEGT. The CDR3 consists of 15 residues. The CDR3 region is CASSFGGLGTDTQYF. The CDR3 nucleotides read TGTGCCAGCAGTTTCGGGGGGTTAGGCACAGATACGCAGTATTTT.

The gene calls are TRBV6-5 and TRBJ2-7; 8 nucleotides match TRBD1. Germline V gene lookup returns CDR1 MNHEY and CDR2 SVGAGI. The J segment lost 3 bases and the V segment lost 5 bases, leaving 9 bases of the junction unmatched. CDR3 size: 15 residues. This CDR3 is CASSRPGQAIYEQYF. For the CDR3, the DNA is TGTGCCAGCAGTCGCCCGGGACAGGCGATCTACGAGCAGTACTTC.

This clone is a singleton in its sample. J is TRBJ2-7 and V is TRBV30; 7 nucleotides agree with TRBD1. Germline V gives CDR1 GTSNPN, CDR2 SVGIG (reference sequence). Losses at the gene ends were 8 bases for V and 2 bases for J; bases not matched to a gene: 6. CDR3 length: 12 residues. CDR3 DNA: TGTGCCAGGGGACAGTTACCCTACGAGCAGTACTTC. It codes for CARGQLPYEQYF.

The chain combines TRBV11-2 with TRBJ1-6; D is perhaps TRBD1 (6 bases). The CDR3 consists of 18 residues. Between the trimmed V and J ends, which lost 4 bases and 0 bases, there was a span of 16 bases. Germline CDR1 SGHAT, CDR2 FQNNGV. The CDR3 DNA reads as TGTGCCAGCAGCTCCCCTCCGGGGGGGCGCTCCTATAATTCACCCCTCCACTTT. It encodes CASSSPPGGRSYNSPLHF.

The chain has TRBV9 and TRBJ2-7, with TRBD2 matching over 7 bases. The CDR3 spans 14 residues. V lost 0 bases, J lost 5 bases, and 5 bases stayed unmatched. Looked up from germline, CDR1 is SGDLS and CDR2 is YYNGEE. The CDR3 coding sequence is TGTGCCAGCAGCGTAGGCGGGGGTACCCACGAGCAGTACTTC. Its protein product is CASSVGGGTHEQYF.

The chain recombines TRBV15 with TRBJ2-7; D is uncertain. Germline values: CDR1 LNHNV, CDR2 YYDKDF (reference sequence). V shed 0 bases and J shed 7 bases, with 13 bases lying between them. The CDR3 contains 14 residues. The CDR3 loop is CATSRDQGKWEQYF. Here the CDR3 DNA reads TGTGCCACCAGCAGAGATCAAGGGAAATGGGAGCAGTACTTC.

The DNA for the CDR3 is TGTGCCAGCGTACAGAACTCTGGGGCCAACGTCCTGACTTTC. Translation gives CASVQNSGANVLTF. The chain couples TRBV2 to TRBJ2-6; D is uncertain. The germline V gene has CDR1 SNHLY and CDR2 FYNNEI. CDR3 length equals 14 residues. Trimming took off 8 bases at V and 0 bases at J, with 8 bases between the two ends.